Below, 22 T cell receptor beta chains from the same sample are listed, as sequenced in a study of shared clonotypes between healthy human individuals. TCRdb's table, derived via immunoSEQ multiplex PCR, lists solely in-frame clones and lacks some. The table has roughly 1.5 million clones, 95% to 99% seen once. Sequencing used naive CD4+ T cells sorted from blood. The subset was: CD45RA+ positively selected. These receptors were obtained from a young man in good health.

The chain is built from TRBV28 and TRBJ1-2, with a weak D call TRBD1 (6 bases). The CDR3 covers 14 residues. V lost 1 base, J lost 6 bases, and 12 bases lay in between. Per the germline V gene, CDR1 is MDHEN and CDR2 is SYDVKM. CDR3 residues: CASSLLTGGDGYTF. CDR3 nucleotide sequence: TGTGCCAGCAGTTTATTGACCGGGGGCGATGGCTACACCTTC.

The J gene is TRBJ1-4, the V gene TRBV5-1; 7 bases line up with TRBD1. The CDR3 sequence is 14 residues long. CDR1 is SGHRS and CDR2 is YFSETQ in the germline V gene. Unmatched junction bases numbered 5, after V lost 4 bases and J lost 5 bases. CDR3 nucleotides: TGCGCCAGCAGCCAGGGACAGTCAAATGAAAAACTGTTTTTT. Amino acid sequence: CASSQGQSNEKLFF.

This chain connects TRBV27 to TRBJ1-5; D is possibly TRBD1 (5 bases). CDR1 is MNHEY and CDR2 is SMNVEV in the germline V gene (reference sequence). Trimming left V 1 base short and J 1 base short, with 8 bases between. This CDR3 comprises 15 residues. CDR3 protein: CASSLWAGSNQPQHF. The CDR3 bases are TGTGCCAGCAGTTTATGGGCAGGGAGCAATCAGCCCCAGCATTTT.

In regard to this clone: Other DNA sequences in the same sample also yield this CDR3. The V and J genes are TRBV7-9 and TRBJ1-3; D ambiguous. This CDR3 has 12 residues. Trimming cost V 5 bases and J 2 bases, with 4 bases left between them. The germline CDR1 and CDR2 sequences are SEHNR and FQNEAQ (reference sequence). CDR3 in amino acids: CASSPPGNTIYF. In DNA form, the CDR3 reads TGTGCCAGCAGCCCCCCTGGAAACACCATATATTTT.

The chain employs TRBV10-3 and TRBJ1-2, with TRBD1 identical over 12 bases. The V gene's germline CDR1 is ENHRY and CDR2 SYGVKD. V lost 11 bases, J lost 4 bases, and 14 bases stayed unmatched. This CDR3 has 16 residues. The CDR3 DNA reads as TGTGCCTCAGTTGGGACAGGGGGCGATCGGAGCTATGGCTACACCTTC. It is translated as CASVGTGGDRSYGYTF.

DNA of the CDR3: TGTGCCAGCAGCTTATTCAGGACGAACACCGGGGAGCTGTTTTTT. Encoded protein: CASSLFRTNTGELFF. The chain has TRBV7-2 and TRBJ2-2; D gene ambiguous. The CDR3 contains 15 residues. The V and J ends lost 2 bases and 0 bases respectively, with 7 bases between them. Germline-derived CDR1 and CDR2 are SGHTA and FQGNSA.

The genes are TRBV11-3 and TRBJ2-5; 7 nucleotides align to TRBD1. The ends lost 0 bases at V and 5 bases at J; junction bases unmatched: 6. Germline V lookup: CDR1 SGHNT, CDR2 YENEEA. This CDR3 region has 15 residues. The CDR3 spells CASSLDRGRAETQYF. CDR3 nucleotide sequence: TGTGCCAGCAGCTTAGATAGGGGGCGCGCGGAGACCCAGTACTTC.

This chain connects TRBV25-1 to TRBJ2-7, with 7 bases identical to TRBD1. J lost 2 bases, V lost 1 base, and 5 bases had no gene match. The length of the CDR3 is 15 residues. Germline CDR1 is MGHDK and CDR2 is SYGVNS. The CDR3 sequence is CASSEFGTATYEQYF. In DNA form, the CDR3 reads TGTGCCAGCAGTGAATTTGGGACAGCGACCTACGAGCAGTACTTC.

The chain has TRBV5-1 and TRBJ1-1; D is ambiguous. Trimming stripped 4 bases from V and 0 bases from J, with 10 bases between. The CDR3 is 14 amino acids. Per germline, CDR1 SGHRS and CDR2 YFSETQ. The CDR3 is CASSPGSVNTEAFF. CDR3 sequence (DNA): TGCGCCAGCAGCCCGGGTTCAGTGAACACTGAAGCTTTCTTT.

This rearrangement joins TRBV19 to TRBJ1-1; D remains ambiguous. The CDR3 has 16 amino acids. The V and J ends lost 0 bases and 1 base respectively, with 12 bases between them. Per germline, CDR1 LNHDA and CDR2 SQIVND (reference sequence). CDR3 amino acids: CASSIDHSAKNTEAFF. The DNA for the CDR3 is TGTGCCAGTAGTATAGATCACTCCGCTAAGAACACTGAAGCTTTCTTT.

The CDR3, as DNA: TGTGCCAGCGTTGGAGGGTCTGGGGCCAACGTCCTGACTTTC. Protein product: CASVGGSGANVLTF. This chain links TRBV2 with TRBJ2-6; D may be TRBD2 (6 bases). The CDR3 extends over 14 amino acids. The V end lost 8 bases, the J end lost 1 base, and 9 bases lay between the germline ends. Germline loops: CDR1 SNHLY, CDR2 FYNNEI.

This clone was detected once. The chain couples TRBV28 to TRBJ2-2; TRBD1 agrees at 7 bases. J was trimmed by 7 bases and V by 5 bases; bases with no gene match: 7. The CDR3 runs to 14 residues. Germline CDR1 is MDHEN and CDR2 is SYDVKM. For the CDR3, the DNA is TGTGCCAGCAGTCGGACAGGTCTCGGCGGGGAGCTGTTTTTT. Its protein is CASSRTGLGGELFF.

V usage is TRBV7-3 and J usage is TRBJ2-7; 7 bases align to TRBD2. This CDR3 comprises 14 residues. V lost 3 bases to trimming and J lost 5 bases; unmatched junction nucleotides: 7. CDR1 is SGHTA and CDR2 is FQGTGA in the germline V gene. In DNA, the CDR3 is TGTGCCAGCAGCTTGATGGGACTATCCGACGAGCAGTACTTC. Protein: CASSLMGLSDEQYF.

The J gene is TRBJ2-7, the V gene TRBV6-4, with D perhaps TRBD2 (5 bases). Germline values: CDR1 MRHNA, CDR2 SNTAGT. The CDR3 has 12 amino acids. V gave up 6 bases and J gave up 4 bases, with 10 bases separating them. CDR3 sequence reads: CASRRGSYEQYF. DNA of the CDR3: TGTGCCAGCAGAAGAGGGTCGTACGAGCAGTACTTC.

V gene TRBV7-9 combines with J gene TRBJ1-2; D is unresolved. Looked up from germline, CDR1 is SEHNR and CDR2 is FQNEAQ (reference sequence). The CDR3 covers 15 residues. V dropped 5 bases and J dropped 6 bases, with 19 bases sitting between them. As DNA, the CDR3 is TGTGCCAGCAGCATGCCCCCGGGAGACTTACATGGCTACACCTTC. This sequence encodes CASSMPPGDLHGYTF.

The V gene is TRBV4-3, the J gene TRBJ1-3, with D unclear. CDR1 is LGHNA, CDR2 YSLEER, per germline. V was pared by 0 bases and J by 0 bases, with 9 bases between. The CDR3 totals 16 residues. The CDR3 reads CASSQDLSLSGNTIYF. The DNA for the CDR3 is TGCGCCAGCAGCCAAGATCTCAGTCTCTCTGGAAACACCATATATTTT.

The chain has TRBV7-2 and TRBJ1-1; D unresolved. CDR1 and CDR2 from the germline V gene are SGHTA and FQGNSA. The V end lost 5 bases, the J end lost 10 bases, and 14 bases lay between the germline ends. This CDR3 is built from 12 residues. The CDR3 region is CASSPSRSPAFF. The CDR3, as DNA: TGTGCCAGCAGCCCGTCGAGAAGTCCAGCTTTCTTT.

The chain carries TRBV7-6 and TRBJ2-2; 7 bases align to TRBD2. Germline trimming cut 1 base from V and 1 base from J; bases unmatched to any gene: 3. The CDR3 covers 16 residues. CDR1 is SGHVS and CDR2 is FNYEAQ in the germline V gene. The CDR3 sequence: CASSLVSSGNTGELFF. The CDR3 DNA reads TGTGCCAGCAGCTTAGTGTCTAGCGGGAACACCGGGGAGCTGTTTTTT. The full variable domain, completed using reference TRBV7-6 and TRBJ2-2, is GAGVSQSPRYKVTKRGQDVALRCDPISGHVSLYWYRQALGQGPEFLTYFNYEAQQDKSGLPNDRFSAERPEGSISTLTIQRTEQRDSAMYRCASSLVSSGNTGELFFGEGSRLTVL.

V is TRBV6-6 and J is TRBJ2-1; D remains unclear. Trimming pared 0 bases from V and 7 bases from J, leaving 10 bases between. The CDR3 spans 14 residues. Germline CDR1 and CDR2: MNHNY and SVGAGI (reference sequence). CDR3 nucleotides: TGTGCCAGCAGTTACTCATCCATCGGGAATGAGCAGTTCTTC. Translation: CASSYSSIGNEQFF.

This chain uses TRBV5-1 with TRBJ1-5; no reliable D call. CDR3 length equals 13 residues. The V gene lost 0 bases and the J gene lost 7 bases, with 8 bases spanning the gap. Germline-derived CDR1 and CDR2 are SGHRS and YFSETQ. The CDR3 here is CASSLEGWQPQHF. CDR3 nucleotides: TGCGCCAGCAGCTTGGAAGGGTGGCAGCCCCAGCATTTT.

This chain links TRBV6-1 with TRBJ2-2; D is perhaps TRBD1 (5 bases). Trimming took off 6 bases at V and 7 bases at J, with 9 bases between the two ends. Germline CDR1 reads MNHNS; CDR2 reads SASEGT. There are 12 residues in the CDR3. The CDR3 sequence is CASRGPHGELFF. The DNA for the CDR3 is TGTGCCAGCAGGGGGCCCCACGGGGAGCTGTTTTTT.

The rearrangement joins TRBV5-1 to TRBJ2-7, with D uncertain. Trimming took 0 bases from V and 3 from J, leaving 13 bases between them. The CDR3 extends over 15 amino acids. Germline V gene data show CDR1 as SGHRS and CDR2 as YFSETQ. CDR3 DNA: TGCGCCAGCAGCTTGGCAGTGGGCAGATACTACGAGCAGTACTTC. The encoded protein is CASSLAVGRYYEQYF. Full variable domain (remainder filled in from reference TRBV5-1 and TRBJ2-7): KAGVTQTPRYLIKTRGQQVTLSCSPISGHRSVSWYQQTPGQGLQFLFEYFSETQRNKGNFPGRFSGRQFSNSRSEMNVSTLELGDSALYLCASSLAVGRYYEQYFGPGTRLTVT.